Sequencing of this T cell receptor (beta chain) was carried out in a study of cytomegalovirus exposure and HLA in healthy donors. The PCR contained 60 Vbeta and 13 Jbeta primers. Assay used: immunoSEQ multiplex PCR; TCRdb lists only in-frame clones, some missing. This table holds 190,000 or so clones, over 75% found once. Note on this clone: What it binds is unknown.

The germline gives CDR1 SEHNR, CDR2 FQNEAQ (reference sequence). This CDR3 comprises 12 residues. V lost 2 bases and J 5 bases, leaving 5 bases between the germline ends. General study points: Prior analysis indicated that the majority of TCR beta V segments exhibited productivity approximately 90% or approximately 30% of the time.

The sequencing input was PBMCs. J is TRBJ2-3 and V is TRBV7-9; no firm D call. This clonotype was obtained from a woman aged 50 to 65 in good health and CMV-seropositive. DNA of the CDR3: TGTGCCAGCAGCTTAAAGAGAGATACGCAGTATTTT. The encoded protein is CASSLKRDTQYF.